The 26 T cell receptor beta chains given below trace back to one sample, sequenced in a study of Graves' ophthalmopathy and Graves' hyperthyroidism. Amplified TCR beta CDR3 regions were obtained using RNA transcripts as template. The first round was an RT-PCR with HTBI primers, and the second round was a multiplex PCR. TCRdb fed the multiplex PCR reads into MiXCR, producing one record per CDR3 protein. The repertoire holds roughly 350,000 distinct CDR3 sequences, with roughly a sixth as singletons. Source material: peripheral blood. All receptors come from an adult woman with stable Graves' hyperthyroidism.

This clonotype has at least ten counts. The rearrangement links TRBV24-1 to TRBJ2-5; the D gene is possibly TRBD1 (6 bases). Germline values: CDR1 KGHDR, CDR2 SFDVKD. The length of the CDR3 is 15 residues. Deletions cut 3 bases from V and 3 bases from J, with 13 bases between. Written as DNA, the CDR3 is TGTGCCACCAGTGATCCGGGACAAGAGAAAGAGACCCAGTACTTC. Translated: CATSDPGQEKETQYF.

This clonotype has ten or more counts. The chain employs TRBV20-1 and TRBJ1-2, with D perhaps matching TRBD1 (6 bases). The CDR3 has 12 residues. Deletions cut 1 base from V and 5 bases from J, with 8 bases between. Germline V gene lookup returns CDR1 DFQATT and CDR2 SNEGSKA (reference sequence). The CDR3: CSARGQDYGYTF. In nucleotides, the CDR3 is TGCAGTGCTAGAGGACAGGATTATGGCTACACCTTC.

At least ten counts were recorded for this clonotype. The CDR3 sequence: CASDRDGEAFF. In DNA, the CDR3 is TGTGCCAGTGACCGGGACGGCGAAGCTTTCTTT. The chain carries TRBV2 and TRBJ1-1, with D maybe TRBD1 (5 bases). The V gene's germline CDR1 is SNHLY and CDR2 FYNNEI. The CDR3 contains 11 residues. V was cut by 9 bases and J by 8 bases, with 13 bases left in between. Full variable domain (remainder filled in from reference TRBV2 and TRBJ1-1): EPEVTQTPSHQVTQMGQEVILRCVPISNHLYFYWYRQILGQKVEFLVSFYNNEISEKSEIFDDQFSVERPDGSNFTLKIRSTKLEDSAMYFCASDRDGEAFFGQGTRLTVV.

Points on this clonotype: At one boundary the junction diverges from the germline segment, which might be a read error. The chain links TRBV12-3 or TRBV12-4 to TRBJ1-6; the D is unclear. There are 14 residues in the CDR3. Here the CDR3 DNA reads TGTGCCAGCAGTTTAGGACGGCTTAATTCACCGCTCAACTTT. Its translation is CASSLGRLNSPLNF.

The chain uses TRBV6-2 or TRBV6-3 and TRBJ2-7; D perhaps matches TRBD1 (6 bases). The germline gives CDR1 MNHEY, CDR2 SVGEGT. V lost 7 bases and J 3 bases, leaving 16 bases between the germline ends. The CDR3 extends over 14 amino acids. CDR3 in DNA: TGTGCCAGCACCCCGACAGGCAGCTTCTACGAGCAGTACTTC. Translation: CASTPTGSFYEQYF.

This chain uses TRBV12-3 or TRBV12-4 with TRBJ1-2; a possible D gene is TRBD1 (6 bases). Trimming cost V 5 bases and J 5 bases, with 15 bases left between them. This CDR3 has 14 amino acids. The CDR3 DNA reads TGTGCCAGCAGTCTTCGACAGGAGACATATGGCTACACCTTC. Translation: CASSLRQETYGYTF.

The chain has TRBV19 and TRBJ2-5, with D possibly TRBD2 on 7 matching bases. This CDR3 has 14 amino acids. The V gene's germline CDR1 is LNHDA and CDR2 SQIVND (reference sequence). V was cut by 6 bases and J by 5 bases, with 16 bases left in between. The CDR3 DNA follows: TGTGCCAGTAGCTGGTCGGGGGGCAGGGAGACCCAGTACTTC. Amino acids: CASSWSGGRETQYF.

This clonotype was recorded at least ten times. CDR3 sequence: CASSLRPSGGQETQYF. CDR3 nucleotide sequence: TGTGCCAGCAGCTTAAGGCCTAGCGGGGGCCAAGAGACCCAGTACTTC. The chain recombines TRBV11-2 with TRBJ2-5; TRBD2 matches 10 bases. Germline V gene sequence: CDR1 SGHAT, CDR2 FQNNGV. This CDR3 is 16 amino acids long. V was pared by 2 bases and J by 1 base, with 4 bases of the junction left unmatched. Combining the CDR3 with reference TRBV11-2 and TRBJ2-5 gives the whole variable domain EAGVAQSPRYKIIEKRQSVAFWCNPISGHATLYWYQQILGQGPKLLIQFQNNGVVDDSQLPKDRFSAERLKGVDSTLKIQPAKLEDSAVYLCASSLRPSGGQETQYFGPGTRLLVL.

This clonotype was found many times. The rearrangement links TRBV6-5 to TRBJ1-5; D is undetermined. Germline V gene data show CDR1 as MNHEY and CDR2 as SVGAGI. V was cut by 0 bases and J by 7 bases, with 16 bases left in between. The CDR3 is made up of 16 amino acids. The CDR3 reads CASSYSAPAMGQPQHF. DNA for the CDR3: TGTGCCAGCAGTTACTCGGCACCCGCGATGGGCCAGCCCCAGCATTTT.

The chain links TRBV20-1 to TRBJ2-5; D unclear. Germline V CDR1 and CDR2: DFQATT, SNEGSKA (reference sequence). V lost 6 bases and J 3 bases, leaving 14 bases between the germline ends. CDR3 length: 13 amino acids. CDR3 loop: CSAHPREEETQYF. Written as DNA, the CDR3 is TGCAGTGCGCACCCTAGGGAAGAAGAGACCCAGTACTTC.

This clonotype was seen ten or more times. J is TRBJ2-7 and V is TRBV28, with D possibly being TRBD1 (6 bases). The CDR3 spans 13 residues. The V end lost 7 bases, the J end lost 1 base, and 11 bases lay between the germline ends. Germline V CDR1 and CDR2: MDHEN, SYDVKM. CDR3 nucleotides: TGTGCCAGCACGGGACACCTTTCCTACGAGCAGTACTTC. This sequence encodes CASTGHLSYEQYF. The full variable domain, rest sourced from reference TRBV28 and TRBJ2-7, is DVKVTQSSRYLVKRTGEKVFLECVQDMDHENMFWYRQDPGLGLRLIYFSYDVKMKEKGDIPEGYSVSREKKERFSLILESASTNQTSMYLCASTGHLSYEQYFGPGTRLTVT.

The table lists this clonotype with many counts. The CDR3 here is CASSLQGSGELFF. CDR3 nucleotides: TGTGCCAGCAGTTTACAGGGGTCCGGGGAGCTGTTTTTT. The V gene is TRBV6-5, the J gene TRBJ2-2; 7 bases agree with TRBD1. There are 13 residues in the CDR3. The J segment lost 6 bases and the V segment lost 4 bases, leaving 2 bases of the junction unmatched. Germline-derived CDR1 and CDR2 are MNHEY and SVGAGI.

With regard to this clonotype: A much larger clone sits a single nucleotide away, making a read error possible. The chain uses TRBV20-1 and TRBJ2-2; 16 bases fit TRBD2. Germline V gene lookup returns CDR1 DFQATT and CDR2 SNEGSKA (reference sequence). CDR3 length equals 20 residues. The CDR3 here is CGARVQGTSGRARLAGELFF. DNA of the CDR3: TGCGGTGCTAGAGTTCAGGGGACTAGCGGGAGGGCCAGATTGGCCGGGGAGCTGTTTTTT.

V is TRBV12-3 or TRBV12-4 and J is TRBJ2-3, with D unresolved. The CDR3 is 18 residues long. Trimming pared 7 bases from V and 1 base from J, leaving 24 bases between. The CDR3 is CASTNIRLDTWGTDTQYF. In nucleotides, the CDR3 is TGTGCCAGCACCAATATTAGACTCGACACTTGGGGCACAGATACGCAGTATTTT.

This clonotype was picked up many times. The rearrangement joins TRBV30 to TRBJ1-2; possibly TRBD1 for D (5 bases). Looked up from germline, CDR1 is GTSNPN and CDR2 is SVGIG (reference sequence). Between the trimmed V and J ends, which lost 3 bases and 6 bases, there was a span of 5 bases. This CDR3 contains 10 residues. CDR3 loop: CAWRGHGYTF. As DNA, the CDR3 is TGTGCCTGGAGGGGACATGGCTACACCTTC. Full variable domain (outside the CDR3, taken from reference TRBV30 and TRBJ1-2): SQTIHQWPATLVQPVGSPLSLECTVEGTSNPNLYWYRQAAGRGLQLLFYSVGIGQISSEVPQNLSASRPQDRQFILSSKKLLLSDSGFYLCAWRGHGYTFGSGTRLTVV.

Turning to this clonotype: An end of the junction differs from the germline gene, which may be a read error. The chain employs TRBV2 and TRBJ1-2, with D unclear. The length of the CDR3 is 13 residues. Germline V gene sequence: CDR1 SNHLY, CDR2 FYNNEI. CDR3 in amino acids: CASSGPANYGYTF. CDR3 in DNA: TGTGCCAGCAGTGGACCGGCTAACTATGGTTACACCTTC.

This chain uses TRBV11-1 with TRBJ2-3, with TRBD2 matching over 15 bases. Germline trimming cut 0 bases from V and 3 bases from J; bases unmatched to any gene: 7. The CDR3 totals 19 residues. Germline V CDR1 and CDR2: SGHAT, FQDESV (reference sequence). The CDR3 loop reads CASSLATWTSGRGTDTQYF. The CDR3 DNA is TGTGCCAGCAGCTTAGCCACATGGACTAGCGGGAGGGGGACAGATACGCAGTATTTT.

This clonotype has a count of ten or more. V is TRBV6-5 and J is TRBJ1-1; perhaps TRBD1 as D (6 bases). Germline assignment: CDR1 MNHEY and CDR2 SVGAGI. The CDR3 runs 14 residues. Trimming shortened V by 7 bases and J by 0 bases, and 12 bases separated the two germline ends. As DNA, the CDR3 is TGTGCCAGCAAGGGTCGGACAGTGAACACTGAAGCTTTCTTT. Protein: CASKGRTVNTEAFF.

V and J are TRBV12-3 or TRBV12-4 and TRBJ2-7, with D perhaps assigned TRBD1 or TRBD2 (6 bases each). The CDR3 runs 14 residues. Trimming left V 2 bases short and J 7 bases short, with 15 bases between. In nucleotides, the CDR3 is TGTGCCAGCAGTTTAATGGGGGGCCAAAGAGAGCAGTACTTC. Residues: CASSLMGGQREQYF.

A remark on this clonotype: This CDR3 is missing its conserved last phenylalanine or tryptophan, likely due to a read error. This rearrangement joins TRBV7-9 to TRBJ2-5, with TRBD1 identical over 7 bases. Trimming at V came to 1 base and at J to 7 bases, leaving 9 bases not matched to a gene. Germline values: CDR1 SEHNR, CDR2 FQNEAQ (reference sequence). This CDR3 is built from 15 residues. This CDR3 reads CASSLEGTAGGTQYL. The CDR3, as DNA: TGTGCCAGCAGCTTAGAGGGGACAGCAGGCGGGACCCAGTACCTC.

The chain recombines TRBV7-8 with TRBJ2-3; no reliable D call. V gave up 5 bases and J gave up 5 bases, with 8 bases separating them. Germline V gene lookup returns CDR1 SGHVS and CDR2 FQNEAQ. This CDR3 contains 12 residues. The CDR3 loop is CASSQSGDTQYF. Here the CDR3 DNA reads TGTGCCAGCAGCCAATCCGGAGATACGCAGTATTTT.

The CDR3 is CAWSVRVWGTEAFF. The CDR3 DNA sequence: TGTGCCTGGAGTGTTAGGGTCTGGGGGACTGAAGCTTTCTTT. The chain joins TRBV30 to TRBJ1-1, with D maybe TRBD1 (5 bases). Germline-derived CDR1 and CDR2 are GTSNPN and SVGIG (reference sequence). This CDR3 contains 14 residues. The V and J ends lost 0 bases and 5 bases respectively, with 13 bases between them.

The sample holds many counts of this clonotype. This chain connects TRBV4-1 to TRBJ1-5; tentative D call: TRBD1 (6 bases). The CDR3 runs 13 residues. In germline, CDR1 is MGHRA, CDR2 YSYEKL. Trimming took off 1 base at V and 8 bases at J, with 9 bases between the two ends. Here the CDR3 reads CASSQGTVEPQHF. Here the CDR3 DNA reads TGCGCCAGCAGCCAAGGGACAGTGGAGCCCCAGCATTTT.

This clonotype was seen at least ten times. The V and J genes are TRBV6-1 and TRBJ1-1; 12 bases match TRBD1. With V trimmed by 1 base and J by 0 bases, 9 bases remained unmatched. Germline CDR1 reads MNHNS; CDR2 reads SASEGT. This CDR3 has 19 amino acids. CDR3 region: CASSEDGGGQGALNTEAFF. The CDR3 nucleotides read TGTGCCAGCAGTGAAGACGGGGGGGGACAGGGGGCACTGAACACTGAAGCTTTCTTT.

In its sample, this clonotype was seen a few times. CDR3 sequence: CASSQQMELFF. For the CDR3, the DNA is TGTGCCAGCAGCCAGCAAATGGAGCTGTTTTTT. The chain uses TRBV3-1 and TRBJ2-2; D remains unclear. This CDR3 has 11 amino acids. The ends were cut back, 3 bases at V and 10 bases at J, with 6 bases in the middle. Germline V gene sequence: CDR1 LGHDT, CDR2 YNNKEL (reference sequence).

This clonotype was detected ten times or more. The gene calls are TRBV27 and TRBJ2-7; possible D gene TRBD1, 6 bases. Trimming removed 3 bases at V and 2 bases at J, with 14 bases between. From germline, CDR1 is MNHEY and CDR2 SMNVEV (reference sequence). This CDR3 has 15 amino acids. The CDR3 nucleotides are TGTGCCAGCAGTTTCTCCAGGGGTCTTCCCTACGAGCAGTACTTC. This codes for CASSFSRGLPYEQYF.